This T cell receptor (beta chain) was identified during a study of T cells in Graves' hyperthyroidism and ophthalmopathy. To note about this clonotype: Its antigen is unidentified. Compared with germline, one end of the junction differs, possibly owing to a read error.

At first hyperthyroidism diagnosis, before any ophthalmopathy symptoms, the blood sample was collected. The germline V gene has CDR1 SGDLS and CDR2 YYNGEE. The CDR3 runs 16 residues. RNA transcripts yielded amplified TCR beta CDR3 regions. During a first-round RT-PCR of the TCR CDR3, the HTBI primer set was used. MiXCR was run by TCRdb on the multiplex PCR reads, yielding one entry per CDR3 protein. The sample holds around 700,000 distinct CDR3 sequences, 18% seen once. The study's findings and limits: Among clonotypes expanded in thyroid above 0.001, most were also found in blood. The authors' 13 V-J model separated ophthalmopathy from stable hyperthyroidism.

The chain carries TRBV9 and TRBJ2-5; 7 bases align to TRBD2. The receptor comes from a woman between 50 and 59 years old with Graves' hyperthyroidism that later progressed to Graves' ophthalmopathy. Sequencing was carried out using blood. The CDR3 here is CASSLGTKPYQETLYF. CDR3 nucleotides: TGTGCCAGCAGCCTAGGGACTAAGCCGTACCAAGAGACCCTGTACTTC.